This T cell receptor beta chain was captured by sequencing in a study of T cells in Graves' hyperthyroidism and ophthalmopathy. Findings and limits, study-wide: Most clonotypes expanded in thyroid above 0.001 were likewise present in blood. The authors' 13 V-J model separated ophthalmopathy from stable hyperthyroidism.

Each person with ophthalmopathy scored at least 3 on the Clinical Activity Score, reached NOSPECS grade 4 or higher, and had been ill under 3 months. Researchers took RNA transcripts and amplified the TCR beta CDR3 regions from them. HTBI primers were the set used in a first-round RT-PCR of the TCR CDR3. In TCRdb, the multiplex PCR reads were re-called with MiXCR into one record per CDR3 protein. The sample lists over 250,000 distinct CDR3 sequences, around 15% occurring once. V was pared by 1 base and J by 6 bases, with 8 bases of the junction left unmatched. The length of the CDR3 is 16 residues. Germline CDR1 SGHRS, CDR2 YFSETQ. This clonotype was recorded a few times. Its antigen is currently unknown.

This TCR derives from a woman aged 55-70 years with Graves' ophthalmopathy. Sample: blood. The chain employs TRBV5-1 and TRBJ2-2; 8 bases map to TRBD2. The CDR3 sequence: CASSLSTGGQPGELFF. DNA for the CDR3: TGCGCCAGCAGCTTGTCAACGGGGGGGCAGCCCGGGGAGCTGTTTTTT.